Sequencing of this TCR beta chain was carried out in a study of shared clonotypes between healthy human individuals. At the level of the study: Three plates were used per donor for CD4 naive, three for CD4 memory, two for CD8 naive and one for CD8 memory.

Replicate sorted-subset PCRs were loaded with approximately 190 ng DNA, about 30,000 T cell genomes. The data were produced by immunoSEQ multiplex PCR, yet TCRdb's version contains in-frame clones alone and is incomplete. This sample has about 2.4 million clones, with roughly 93% found just once. Trimming at V came to 7 bases and at J to 3 bases, leaving 5 bases not matched to a gene. Germline CDR1 reads SEHNR; CDR2 reads FQNEAQ (reference sequence). There are 14 residues in the CDR3. This clone has only one observation. The authors divided CD4+ cells into CD45RA+ naive and CD45RA-negative memory subsets.

The chain combines TRBV7-9 with TRBJ1-3; 8 nucleotides line up with TRBD1. The TCR was taken from a man aged 18 to 30 in good health. Some clones in this sample may be carry-over from other donors' samples. The sample taken for sequencing was naive CD4+ T cells from PBMCs. Subset here: CD45RA+ positively selected. CDR3 bases: TGTGCCAGCACCCCGACAGGGGTTGGAAACACCATATATTTT. This sequence encodes CASTPTGVGNTIYF.